This T cell receptor beta chain was profiled in a study of blood T cell repertoires in COVID-19. About the study: The origin of the acute and convalescent COVID-19 samples was the United States, Italy and Spain. From T cells, B-cell-depleted T cells, or PBMCs came the material, which was cDNA or gDNA.

The V gene lost 4 bases and the J gene lost 5 bases, with 14 bases spanning the gap. Germline-derived CDR1 and CDR2 are SGHDT and YYEEEE. The CDR3 contains 14 residues. Data came from immunoSEQ multiplex PCR; TCRdb stores just in-frame clones and leaves some out. The sample shows 150,000 to 200,000 clones, about four fifths of them seen only once. The TCR was taken from a man between 70 and 80 years old who had recovered from COVID-19. This sequence joins TRBV5-6 and TRBJ2-3; D might be TRBD1 (6 bases). Sequences were obtained from peripheral blood. As DNA, the CDR3 is TGTGCCAGCAGCCCACCTACAGGGTTAGATACGCAGTATTTT. This codes for CASSPPTGLDTQYF.